A single sample gave rise to the 32 T cell receptor beta chains below, sequenced in a study of read filtering for tumor transcriptome and immune sequencing. Molecular barcoded adaptors covering alpha/delta and beta/gamma chains were used on roughly 400 ng RNA. TCRdb reprocessed the reads via MiXCR and lists one record per CDR3 protein. The data contain about 57,000 distinct CDR3 sequences, over 11% of them seen just once; the ten biggest clones take up about 42%. Sequenced sample: a population of CD138-negative cells sorted from bone marrow. The source is a donor aged 40 or over with multiple myeloma.

On this clonotype: Mismatch with germline at one junction end may stem from a read error. The CDR3 DNA sequence: TGTGTCAGCTCCGCGGACAGAAACTACGAGCAGTACTTC. Translated, it gives CVSSADRNYEQYF. V gene TRBV18 combines with J gene TRBJ2-7, with D tentatively TRBD1 (6 bases). From germline, CDR1 is KGHSH and CDR2 LQKENI. This CDR3 is 13 amino acids long.

As regards this clonotype: One base separates it from a far larger clone, so it is likely a read error. This rearrangement joins TRBV7-9 to TRBJ2-1; D is undetermined. Germline assignment: CDR1 SEHNR and CDR2 FQNEAQ (reference sequence). CDR3 length: 16 residues. CDR3 sequence: CASSQDSQASHNEQFF. DNA for the CDR3: TGCGCCAGCAGCCAAGATAGTCAGGCCTCCCACAATGAGCAGTTCTTC.

This clonotype occurred many times. The chain recombines TRBV24-1 with TRBJ2-1; possibly TRBD2 for D (5 bases). The V and J ends lost 7 bases and 0 bases respectively, with 15 bases between them. The CDR3 is made up of 16 amino acids. Germline V lookup: CDR1 KGHDR, CDR2 SFDVKD. CDR3: CATSPAVSSSYNEQFF. In DNA, the CDR3 is TGTGCCACCAGCCCAGCGGTGTCGAGCTCCTACAATGAGCAGTTCTTC.

This clonotype was seen repeatedly, ten times or more. V gene TRBV11-2 combines with J gene TRBJ2-5; D is unclear. The V end lost 1 base, the J end lost 1 base, and 13 bases lay between the germline ends. This CDR3 contains 16 residues. Germline values: CDR1 SGHAT, CDR2 FQNNGV. As DNA, the CDR3 is TGTGCCAGCAGCTTAGTTGGGCCCCTCGTCCAAGAGACCCAGTACTTC. Its translation: CASSLVGPLVQETQYF. The full variable domain, completed using reference TRBV11-2 and TRBJ2-5, is EAGVAQSPRYKIIEKRQSVAFWCNPISGHATLYWYQQILGQGPKLLIQFQNNGVVDDSQLPKDRFSAERLKGVDSTLKIQPAKLEDSAVYLCASSLVGPLVQETQYFGPGTRLLVL.

In its sample, this clonotype was seen many times. V usage is TRBV3-1 and J usage is TRBJ2-1; 12 nucleotides match TRBD2. Germline V gene lookup returns CDR1 LGHDT and CDR2 YNNKEL (reference sequence). Trimming cost V 1 base and J 8 bases; bases outside gene matches: 3. The CDR3 totals 15 residues. For the CDR3, the DNA is TGTGCCAGCAGCCAAGGGACTAGCGGGACCCATGAGCAGTTCTTC. Its protein is CASSQGTSGTHEQFF.

This clonotype was detected many times. This chain links TRBV12-3 or TRBV12-4 with TRBJ1-5; D is undetermined. The CDR3 covers 13 residues. Trimming stripped 2 bases from V and 2 bases from J, with 4 bases between. The CDR3 sequence is CASSLTGNQPQHF. CDR3 sequence (DNA): TGTGCCAGCAGTTTAACGGGCAATCAGCCCCAGCATTTT.

This clonotype has at least ten counts. The chain joins TRBV6-1 to TRBJ2-3; D is uncertain. CDR1 and CDR2 from the germline V gene are MNHNS and SASEGT. The CDR3 is 14 residues long. Trimming removed 7 bases from V and 2 bases from J, with 13 bases in between. The CDR3 region is CASKAYSPTDTQYF. DNA for the CDR3: TGTGCCAGCAAAGCGTACTCTCCCACAGATACGCAGTATTTT.

With regard to this clonotype: One junction end does not reproduce the germline sequence, and a read error may be involved. This chain connects TRBV6-1 to TRBJ1-1; a possible D gene is TRBD1 (6 bases). Germline V lookup: CDR1 MNHNS, CDR2 SASEGT. This CDR3 contains 11 residues. CDR3: CANTGQLEAFF. The CDR3 bases are TGCGCCAACACTGGACAGCTCGAAGCTTTCTTT.

With regard to this clonotype: A much larger clone lies one base from this, so it may be a read error. This chain uses TRBV10-3 with TRBJ2-7; D might be TRBD2 (5 bases). The V gene's germline CDR1 is ENHRY and CDR2 SYGVKD. This CDR3 has 15 amino acids. DNA for the CDR3: TGTGCCACCAGTGGGAGTGGGTCCGGCTCCTACGAGCAGTACTTC. Translation: CATSGSGSGSYEQYF.

This clonotype was picked up many times. The rearrangement uses TRBV7-2 and TRBJ2-5, with D uncertain. This CDR3 spans 13 amino acids. Germline CDR1 SGHTA, CDR2 FQGNSA. Trimming cost V 4 bases and J 7 bases, with 13 bases left between them. Here the CDR3 DNA reads TGTGCCAGCAGCTCAACCCAATTCCCGACCCAGTACTTC. Translated: CASSSTQFPTQYF.

This clonotype showed up many times. The genes are TRBV27 and TRBJ2-7, with 15 bases identical to TRBD2. The junction had 4 bases not matched to a gene; V was cut back by 4 bases and J by 9 bases. The CDR3 has 14 residues. The germline V gene has CDR1 MNHEY and CDR2 SMNVEV (reference sequence). The CDR3 reads CASSWTSGRAGQYF. The CDR3 nucleotides are TGTGCCAGCAGTTGGACTAGCGGGAGGGCCGGGCAGTACTTC.

Note on this clonotype: A read error may be the cause here, since a much bigger clone is one base away. V is TRBV28 and J is TRBJ2-2; D gene unclear. This CDR3 is 16 amino acids long. CDR1 is MDHEN, CDR2 SYDVKM, per germline. CDR3 loop: CAISFLGLSIIGELFF. The CDR3 DNA sequence: TGTGCCATCAGTTTTCTGGGCCTCAGCATTATCGGGGAGCTGTTTTTT.

Many counts were recorded for this clonotype. This chain joins TRBV28 and TRBJ2-3; the D gene is possibly TRBD2 (6 bases). CDR3 length: 14 amino acids. From germline, CDR1 is MDHEN and CDR2 SYDVKM. The V gene lost 6 bases and the J gene lost 0 bases, with 10 bases spanning the gap. The CDR3 reads CASRGGVSTDTQYF. The CDR3 DNA reads as TGTGCCAGCAGGGGGGGAGTCAGCACAGATACGCAGTATTTT.

The sample holds many counts of this clonotype. The V and J genes are TRBV7-6 and TRBJ2-7, with D possibly matching TRBD1 (5 bases). CDR3 length: 14 amino acids. V was shortened by 5 bases and J by 1 base, with 12 bases between the two germline ends. CDR1 SGHVS and CDR2 FNYEAQ come from the germline V gene. The CDR3 loop is CASSPDTGSYEQYF. The CDR3 bases are TGTGCCAGCAGCCCCGATACAGGTTCCTACGAGCAGTACTTC.

This clonotype was recorded at least ten times. The V call is TRBV24-1, the J call TRBJ2-1; D might be TRBD1 or TRBD2, each matching 5 bases. CDR1 is KGHDR and CDR2 is SFDVKD in the germline V gene. The CDR3 contains 16 residues. The germline V and J ends were trimmed by 4 bases and 0 bases, with 12 bases remaining between them. In nucleotides, the CDR3 is TGTGCCACCAGTGAAGGGTTCGGGGCCTCCTACAATGAGCAGTTCTTC. This translates into CATSEGFGASYNEQFF.

This clonotype has a count of ten or more. The rearrangement uses TRBV7-6 and TRBJ2-7, with TRBD2 identical over 8 bases. Losses at the gene ends were 2 bases for V and 0 bases for J; bases not matched to a gene: 3. This CDR3 has 15 amino acids. Germline-derived CDR1 and CDR2 are SGHVS and FNYEAQ. This CDR3 is CASSLLAGSSYEQYF. In nucleotides, the CDR3 is TGTGCCAGCAGCTTACTAGCGGGCAGCTCCTACGAGCAGTACTTC.

On this clonotype: This clone may be a read error of a much larger clone one base away. Here the CDR3 omits its conserved ending phenylalanine or tryptophan, so a read error is the likely source. The rearrangement joins TRBV2 to TRBJ2-7; 8 bases line up with TRBD1. The V gene end was trimmed by 5 bases and the J gene end by 6 bases; junction bases not matched to a gene: 6. Germline CDR1 SNHLY, CDR2 FYNNEI. This CDR3 has 13 amino acids. The CDR3 sequence: CASSIGTGREQYS. CDR3 coding DNA: TGTGCCAGCAGTATTGGGACAGGACGCGAGCAGTACTCC.

The sample holds many counts of this clonotype. This chain connects TRBV3-1 to TRBJ1-4; the match to TRBD1 covers 9 bases. With V trimmed by 4 bases and J by 8 bases, 20 bases remained unmatched. This CDR3 is built from 19 residues. Germline CDR1 reads LGHDT; CDR2 reads YNNKEL (reference sequence). The CDR3 region is CASSPKPRLQGARGEKLFF. Here the CDR3 DNA reads TGTGCCAGCAGCCCCAAACCGAGACTACAGGGGGCGCGGGGAGAAAAACTGTTTTTT. Based on the CDR3 plus reference TRBV3-1 and TRBJ1-4, the full variable domain is DTAVSQTPKYLVTQMGNDKSIKCEQNLGHDTMYWYKQDSKKFLKIMFSYNNKELIINETVPNRFSPKSPDKAHLNLHINSLELGDSAVYFCASSPKPRLQGARGEKLFFGSGTQLSVL.

This clonotype appeared many times. This rearrangement joins TRBV6-6 to TRBJ2-7, with D perhaps matching TRBD1 or TRBD2 (5 bases each). In germline, CDR1 is MNHNY, CDR2 SVGAGI (reference sequence). CDR3 length: 13 amino acids. V shed 2 bases and J shed 3 bases, with 8 bases lying between them. For the CDR3, the DNA is TGTGCCAGCAGTTACGGGGGTTTCTACGAGCAGTACTTC. Protein: CASSYGGFYEQYF.

In this sample, this clonotype turned up a few times. This chain joins TRBV6-2 or TRBV6-3 and TRBJ1-1; possible D gene TRBD1, 6 bases. V gave up 5 bases and J gave up 6 bases, with 13 bases separating them. The germline V gene encodes CDR1 MNHEY and CDR2 SVGEGT. The CDR3 consists of 13 residues. The DNA of the CDR3 is TGTGCCAGCAGTATTAGGACAGCCGCTGAAGCTTTCTTT. It translates to CASSIRTAAEAFF.

The rearrangement joins TRBV20-1 to TRBJ2-1; D unresolved. The V and J ends lost 3 bases and 4 bases respectively, with 13 bases between them. Germline lookup yields CDR1 DFQATT and CDR2 SNEGSKA (reference sequence). The CDR3 runs 14 residues. The CDR3 DNA reads as TGCAGTGCTAGGCAGCTCGAAGTGTACAATGAGCAGTTCTTC. It translates to CSARQLEVYNEQFF.

This clonotype was counted at least ten times. J is TRBJ1-1 and V is TRBV29-1; D gene uncertain. Germline V gene data show CDR1 as SQVTM and CDR2 as ANQGSEA. This CDR3 comprises 14 residues. Between the trimmed V and J ends, which lost 3 bases and 4 bases, there was a span of 15 bases. CDR3 region: CSVDRGIGSTEAFF. The CDR3, as DNA: TGCAGCGTTGATCGGGGAATAGGGAGCACTGAAGCTTTCTTT.

This clonotype was observed many times. V and J are TRBV18 and TRBJ1-5; D not certain. The CDR3 extends over 17 amino acids. V was cut by 3 bases and J by 5 bases, with 20 bases left in between. The germline gives CDR1 KGHSH, CDR2 LQKENI. The CDR3 sequence is CASSPRREATTDQPQHF. The CDR3, as DNA: TGTGCCAGCTCACCGCGACGGGAAGCCACAACGGATCAGCCCCAGCATTTT. Full variable domain (missing parts from reference TRBV18 and TRBJ1-5): NAGVMQNPRHLVRRRGQEARLRCSPMKGHSHVYWYRQLPEEGLKFMVYLQKENIIDESGMPKERFSAEFPKEGPSILRIQQVVRGDSAAYFCASSPRREATTDQPQHFGDGTRLSIL.

This clonotype was found a few times. The V call is TRBV5-1, the J call TRBJ2-1; D possibly corresponds to TRBD2 (6 bases). The germline gives CDR1 SGHRS, CDR2 YFSETQ. Trimming cost V 1 base and J 6 bases, with 8 bases left between them. CDR3 length: 13 amino acids. CDR3 in amino acids: CASSLPEGNEQFF. DNA for the CDR3: TGCGCCAGCAGCTTGCCGGAGGGCAATGAGCAGTTCTTC.

This clonotype was seen many times. This chain connects TRBV20-1 to TRBJ2-2, with D perhaps matching TRBD1 (7 bases). The V gene lost 3 bases and the J gene lost 2 bases, with 22 bases spanning the gap. CDR1 is DFQATT, CDR2 SNEGSKA, per germline (reference sequence). The CDR3 has 18 residues. CDR3 loop: CSARGVEGGTENTGELFF. CDR3 nucleotides: TGCAGTGCTAGGGGGGTGGAGGGCGGGACAGAAAACACCGGGGAGCTGTTTTTT.

V is TRBV2 and J is TRBJ1-5; 7 bases line up with TRBD1. Germline assignment: CDR1 SNHLY and CDR2 FYNNEI. CDR3 size: 11 residues. V lost 7 bases, J lost 14 bases, and 8 bases stayed unmatched. In DNA form, the CDR3 reads TGTGCCAGCATGGGGGGACAGTCAAAGCATTTT. Its translation is CASMGGQSKHF.

This clonotype showed up many times. DNA of the CDR3: TGCAGCGTCCGGACGGCCACCTACAATGAGCAGTTCTTC. Encoded protein: CSVRTATYNEQFF. The chain employs TRBV29-1 and TRBJ2-1; D unclear. The CDR3 consists of 13 residues. Germline values: CDR1 SQVTM, CDR2 ANQGSEA. Between the trimmed V and J ends, which lost 6 bases and 2 bases, there was a span of 11 bases.

This clonotype was seen repeatedly, ten times or more. This chain's CDR3 is CATSRDDHFQETQYF. The CDR3 coding sequence is TGTGCCACCAGCAGAGATGACCATTTCCAAGAGACCCAGTACTTC. The J gene is TRBJ2-5, the V gene TRBV15; no clear D gene. The germline CDR1 and CDR2 sequences are LNHNV and YYDKDF (reference sequence). This CDR3 is built from 15 residues. V lost 0 bases and J lost 1, with 9 bases in between. The variable domain in full, with the rest retrieved from reference TRBV15 and TRBJ2-5, is DAMVIQNPRYQVTQFGKPVTLSCSQTLNHNVMYWYQQKSSQAPKLLFHYYDKDFNNEADTPDNFQSRRPNTSFCFLDIRSPGLGDTAMYLCATSRDDHFQETQYFGPGTRLLVL.

In its sample, this clonotype was seen many times. This chain links TRBV19 with TRBJ2-7; D may be TRBD1 (6 bases). V was clipped by 1 base and J by 3 bases, with 13 bases between them. This CDR3 is built from 15 residues. Per the germline V gene, CDR1 is LNHDA and CDR2 is SQIVND (reference sequence). This chain's CDR3 is CASSIAGAAVYEQYF. The CDR3 DNA reads as TGTGCCAGTAGTATAGCAGGGGCCGCCGTCTACGAGCAGTACTTC.

On this clonotype itself: Lacking the conserved final phenylalanine or tryptophan, this CDR3 likely reflects a read error. This chain joins TRBV4-3 and TRBJ2-5; 7 bases line up with TRBD1. After removal of 0 bases from V and 2 bases from J, the junction contained 3 bases not matched to a gene. CDR3 size: 15 residues. Germline loops: CDR1 LGHNA, CDR2 YSLEER. The CDR3 loop reads CASSQDRRGQETQYS. CDR3 nucleotide sequence: TGCGCCAGCAGCCAAGATCGCAGGGGGCAAGAGACCCAGTACTCC.

About this clonotype: A read error is possible here, since a much larger clone lies one base away. The genes are TRBV28 and TRBJ1-5, with a tentative D call TRBD1 (6 bases). V lost 2 bases and J 4 bases, leaving 18 bases between the germline ends. The length of the CDR3 is 17 residues. Looked up from germline, CDR1 is MDHEN and CDR2 is SYDVKM. CDR3 amino acids: CASSLPPRRGGNQPQHF. The CDR3 bases are TGTGCCAGCAGTTTACCCCCGCGCAGGGGCGGGAATCAGCCCCAGCATTTT.

This clonotype was counted many times. The CDR3, as DNA: TGCAGCGGCGGGGCCGGGACAGGGGTTGGAGATACGCAGTATTTT. It is translated as CSGGAGTGVGDTQYF. The chain is built from TRBV29-1 and TRBJ2-3, with 10 bases matching TRBD1. Trimming cost V 7 bases and J 5 bases; bases outside gene matches: 12. The germline V gene has CDR1 SQVTM and CDR2 ANQGSEA. The length of the CDR3 is 15 residues.